These 5 T cell receptor beta chains share one sample of origin, sequenced in a study of T-cell memory formation after mild COVID-19. One entry per CDR3 protein, called by TCRdb with MiXCR from the 5' RACE reads. The data contain 500,000 to 650,000 distinct CDR3 sequences, about a fifth of them singletons. Sequencing was performed on PBMCs or a T cell subset sorted from them (not recorded which). Receptor source: an adult woman who had mild COVID-19 (a few samples of this study predate the infection). Cell type and time point are not known.

The chain joins TRBV5-1 to TRBJ1-1; perhaps TRBD1 as D (5 bases). The CDR3 spans 15 residues. The germline V and J ends were trimmed by 2 bases and 3 bases, with 14 bases remaining between them. The germline V gene encodes CDR1 SGHRS and CDR2 YFSETQ. The CDR3 is CASSFEGSGDTEAFF. The DNA of the CDR3 is TGCGCCAGCAGCTTCGAGGGGAGTGGAGACACTGAAGCTTTCTTT.

This clonotype was detected a few times. The chain combines TRBV7-3 with TRBJ2-3, with TRBD2 matching 8 bases. In germline, CDR1 is SGHTA, CDR2 FQGTGA. Trimming at V came to 4 bases and at J to 1 base, leaving 7 bases not matched to a gene. CDR3 length: 16 residues. CDR3 residues: CASSSTGGSGTDTQYF. CDR3 sequence (DNA): TGTGCCAGCAGCTCCACGGGAGGGTCGGGCACAGATACGCAGTATTTT.

The V and J genes are TRBV28 and TRBJ2-1; D uncertain. Trimming stripped 3 bases from V and 3 bases from J, with 9 bases between. This CDR3 region has 14 residues. Germline loops: CDR1 MDHEN, CDR2 SYDVKM. The CDR3 sequence: CASSLGFSYNEQFF. DNA for the CDR3: TGTGCCAGCAGTTTGGGCTTCAGCTACAATGAGCAGTTCTTC.

The gene calls are TRBV15 and TRBJ1-1, with D perhaps TRBD1 (6 bases). Per the germline V gene, CDR1 is LNHNV and CDR2 is YYDKDF (reference sequence). V was clipped by 1 base and J by 1 base, with 7 bases between them. The CDR3 is made up of 14 amino acids. The CDR3 DNA reads TGTGCCACCAGCAGAGGCAGGGGGAACACTGAAGCTTTCTTT. It codes for CATSRGRGNTEAFF.

The rearrangement uses TRBV6-5 and TRBJ1-1; D uncertain. This CDR3 comprises 14 residues. Between the trimmed V and J ends, which lost 0 bases and 1 base, there was a span of 6 bases. Germline CDR1 is MNHEY and CDR2 is SVGAGI. In nucleotides, the CDR3 is TGTGCCAGCAGTTACTCTTTTGAGAACACTGAAGCTTTCTTT. Protein: CASSYSFENTEAFF.